Each of the 12 T cell receptor beta chains below was sequenced from the same sample in a study of blood T cell repertoires in COVID-19. Clones were sequenced by immunoSEQ multiplex PCR, and TCRdb holds only the in-frame ones, with some missing. The data show approximately 52,000 clones, 80% to 90% seen once. The sequenced sample consisted of peripheral blood. Source of these receptors: a man in his fifties or sixties with active COVID-19.

About this clone: A junction end diverges from the germline sequence, so it may reflect a read error. V gene TRBV18 combines with J gene TRBJ2-5, with D unresolved. The J call may be in error: the DNA end matches TRBJ2-7 better. In germline, CDR1 is KGHSH, CDR2 LQKENI. CDR3 length: 15 residues. The DNA for the CDR3 is TGTGCCAGCTCACCATCCGAGGCCCCCTCCTCCGAGCAGTACTTC. Its translation: CASSPSEAPSSEQYF.

V and J are TRBV12-5 and TRBJ2-7; tentatively, D is TRBD2 (6 bases). V lost 7 bases and J lost 0, with 10 bases in between. This CDR3 has 13 residues. Germline values: CDR1 LGHNT, CDR2 FRNRAP. The CDR3 DNA reads as TGTGCTAGTGTTCTGGGGGGCTCCTACGAGCAGTACTTC. It yields the protein CASVLGGSYEQYF.

Comments on this clone: One junction end disagrees with the germline gene, perhaps due to a read error. The chain combines TRBV7-2 with TRBJ2-1; TRBD2 might be the D (6 bases). This CDR3 comprises 14 residues. Germline V CDR1 and CDR2: SGHTA, FQGNSA. DNA of the CDR3: TGTGCCAGCACCTTAGGGCGGGAACGGGGTGAGCAGTTCTTC. Its translation is CASTLGRERGEQFF.

The chain is built from TRBV4-2 and TRBJ2-7; 8 bases fit TRBD1. Germline CDR1 LGHNA, CDR2 YNFKEQ. V trimming: 0 bases; J trimming: 1 base; junction bases outside the gene matches: 5. This CDR3 contains 16 residues. The CDR3 region is CASSQDPGDRSYEQYF. The CDR3 region has the DNA TGTGCCAGCAGCCAAGATCCGGGGGACAGGTCCTACGAGCAGTACTTC.

This clone was observed a handful of times. The rearrangement links TRBV3-1 (or the pseudogene TRBV3-2) to TRBJ1-1; no reliable D call. The CDR3 contains 15 residues. The V end lost 1 base, the J end lost 3 bases, and 12 bases lay between the germline ends. The germline CDR1 and CDR2 sequences are LGHDT and YNNKEL (reference sequence). CDR3 DNA sequence: TGTGCCAGCAGCCAAGCAGAAGGAGGCCACACTGAAGCTTTCTTT. Translation: CASSQAEGGHTEAFF.

This clone is a singleton in its sample. The chain has TRBV28 and TRBJ2-1; weak D call: TRBD1 (6 bases). Germline CDR1 reads MDHEN; CDR2 reads SYDVKM. CDR3 length: 14 amino acids. Deletions cut 2 bases from V and 8 bases from J, with 13 bases between. The CDR3 loop is CASSLAGGADEQFF. DNA of the CDR3: TGTGCCAGCAGTTTAGCTGGGGGCGCAGATGAGCAGTTCTTC. The variable domain in full, with the rest retrieved from reference TRBV28 and TRBJ2-1, is DVKVTQSSRYLVKRTGEKVFLECVQDMDHENMFWYRQDPGLGLRLIYFSYDVKMKEKGDIPEGYSVSREKKERFSLILESASTNQTSMYLCASSLAGGADEQFFGPGTRLTVL.

The J gene is TRBJ2-5, the V gene TRBV5-1, with TRBD2 matching over 7 bases. The V gene end was trimmed by 2 bases and the J gene end by 3 bases; junction bases not matched to a gene: 1. The length of the CDR3 is 13 residues. Looked up from germline, CDR1 is SGHRS and CDR2 is YFSETQ. CDR3 sequence: CASSFAGEETQYF. The DNA for the CDR3 is TGCGCCAGCAGCTTCGCGGGGGAAGAGACCCAGTACTTC. The whole variable domain, remainder taken from reference TRBV5-1 and TRBJ2-5, is KAGVTQTPRYLIKTRGQQVTLSCSPISGHRSVSWYQQTPGQGLQFLFEYFSETQRNKGNFPGRFSGRQFSNSRSEMNVSTLELGDSALYLCASSFAGEETQYFGPGTRLLVL.

The chain joins TRBV7-9 to TRBJ2-3, with 9 bases lining up with TRBD2. Germline V CDR1 and CDR2: SEHNR, FQNEAQ (reference sequence). With 3 bases clipped from V and 8 bases from J, the junction kept 12 bases outside the gene matches. The CDR3 spans 16 residues. Here the CDR3 reads CASSFSSGRTLGTQYF. As DNA, the CDR3 is TGTGCCAGCAGCTTCTCCAGCGGGAGGACCTTGGGTACGCAGTATTTT.

The chain recombines TRBV10-2 with TRBJ2-6; perhaps TRBD2 as D (5 bases). CDR1 is WSHSY and CDR2 is SAAADI in the germline V gene. The V end was cut by 3 bases, the J end by 4 bases, with 10 bases between. CDR3 size: 15 residues. CDR3 sequence: CASSDTGSGANVLTF. CDR3 DNA sequence: TGCGCCAGCAGTGATACGGGGAGCGGGGCCAACGTCCTGACTTTC.

The chain recombines TRBV24-1 with TRBJ2-5, with a possible D match to TRBD1 (6 bases). The CDR3 runs 19 residues. V shed 1 base and J shed 4 bases, with 24 bases lying between them. Germline assignment: CDR1 KGHDR and CDR2 SFDVKD. CDR3 sequence: CATSDFNLRVKGVRETQYF. DNA of the CDR3: TGTGCCACCAGTGATTTTAATCTGCGGGTCAAGGGGGTGCGAGAGACCCAGTACTTC.

The genes are TRBV29-1 and TRBJ2-5; weak D call: TRBD2 (5 bases). Germline-derived CDR1 and CDR2 are SQVTM and ANQGSEA. The CDR3 is 13 amino acids. V gave up 5 bases and J gave up 5 bases, with 15 bases separating them. The CDR3 DNA reads TGCAGCGTTTCTCGGACCTGGAGGGAGACCCAGTACTTC. It yields the protein CSVSRTWRETQYF. Looking up the rest from reference TRBV29-1 and TRBJ2-5 gives the full variable domain: SAVISQKPSRDICQRGTSLTIQCQVDSQVTMMFWYRQQPGQSLTLIATANQGSEATYESGFVIDKFPISRPNLTFSTLTVSNMSPEDSSIYLCSVSRTWRETQYFGPGTRLLVL.

V is TRBV29-1 and J is TRBJ1-1; no definite D call. Germline CDR1 and CDR2: SQVTM and ANQGSEA. This CDR3 is 13 amino acids long. V lost 5 bases to trimming and J lost 4 bases, with 14 bases between them. CDR3 amino acids: CSVRRLGGTEAFF. CDR3 nucleotides: TGCAGCGTTAGGAGGTTGGGAGGCACTGAAGCTTTCTTT.